A selection of T cell receptor beta chains follows, all from one sample in a study of T-cell reconstitution after alpha-beta-depleted transplantation in children. TCRdb re-called the PCR reads with MiXCR, one entry per CDR3 protein. Seen here are a few hundred thousand distinct CDR3 sequences, about 25% observed once, and the top ten hold about 2.6%. Sequences were derived from PBMCs, sampled before TCRalphabeta/CD19-depleted stem cell transplant. Receptor source: a girl aged 2-15 years with Fanconi anemia, due to receive a stem cell transplant. The conserved cysteine and the conserved F or W are not part of the CDR3 here. D genes are given only for firm matches. Expanded clones are given a class, and other clones once, few, many or no size at all.

clone size	V gene	CDR3 length	D gene	J gene	CDR3 protein
-	TRBV18	13	-	TRBJ1-5	ASSPQGLGNQPQH
many	TRBV20-1	12	-	TRBJ2-3	SAPQGRNTDTQY
-	TRBV29-1	11	TRBD2	TRBJ2-1	SRSSGGENEQF
-	TRBV29-1	10	-	TRBJ1-5	SVEAPNQPQH
-	TRBV29-1	11	-	TRBJ1-2	SVETGGNYGYT
-	TRBV5-1	13	TRBD2	TRBJ2-2	ASGLAGANTGELF
few	TRBV29-1	11	-	TRBJ2-1	SGVIGDYNEQF
-	TRBV7-9	13	-	TRBJ2-7	ASSATRRPSYEQY
-	TRBV20-1	14	TRBD2	TRBJ2-7	SASGLAGADRYEQY
many	TRBV20-1	14	TRBD2	TRBJ2-3	SASSPGGPVTDTQY
-	TRBV20-1	14	-	TRBJ2-1	SARDRGARSYNEQF
many	TRBV29-1	11	TRBD1	TRBJ1-1	SASGTANTEAF
few	TRBV5-1	13	TRBD2	TRBJ2-7	ASSLEGTRGHEQY
few	TRBV2	14	TRBD1	TRBJ2-2	ASRGNRGQGTGELF
many	TRBV29-1	14	TRBD2	TRBJ2-3	SVETLAGAVTDTQY